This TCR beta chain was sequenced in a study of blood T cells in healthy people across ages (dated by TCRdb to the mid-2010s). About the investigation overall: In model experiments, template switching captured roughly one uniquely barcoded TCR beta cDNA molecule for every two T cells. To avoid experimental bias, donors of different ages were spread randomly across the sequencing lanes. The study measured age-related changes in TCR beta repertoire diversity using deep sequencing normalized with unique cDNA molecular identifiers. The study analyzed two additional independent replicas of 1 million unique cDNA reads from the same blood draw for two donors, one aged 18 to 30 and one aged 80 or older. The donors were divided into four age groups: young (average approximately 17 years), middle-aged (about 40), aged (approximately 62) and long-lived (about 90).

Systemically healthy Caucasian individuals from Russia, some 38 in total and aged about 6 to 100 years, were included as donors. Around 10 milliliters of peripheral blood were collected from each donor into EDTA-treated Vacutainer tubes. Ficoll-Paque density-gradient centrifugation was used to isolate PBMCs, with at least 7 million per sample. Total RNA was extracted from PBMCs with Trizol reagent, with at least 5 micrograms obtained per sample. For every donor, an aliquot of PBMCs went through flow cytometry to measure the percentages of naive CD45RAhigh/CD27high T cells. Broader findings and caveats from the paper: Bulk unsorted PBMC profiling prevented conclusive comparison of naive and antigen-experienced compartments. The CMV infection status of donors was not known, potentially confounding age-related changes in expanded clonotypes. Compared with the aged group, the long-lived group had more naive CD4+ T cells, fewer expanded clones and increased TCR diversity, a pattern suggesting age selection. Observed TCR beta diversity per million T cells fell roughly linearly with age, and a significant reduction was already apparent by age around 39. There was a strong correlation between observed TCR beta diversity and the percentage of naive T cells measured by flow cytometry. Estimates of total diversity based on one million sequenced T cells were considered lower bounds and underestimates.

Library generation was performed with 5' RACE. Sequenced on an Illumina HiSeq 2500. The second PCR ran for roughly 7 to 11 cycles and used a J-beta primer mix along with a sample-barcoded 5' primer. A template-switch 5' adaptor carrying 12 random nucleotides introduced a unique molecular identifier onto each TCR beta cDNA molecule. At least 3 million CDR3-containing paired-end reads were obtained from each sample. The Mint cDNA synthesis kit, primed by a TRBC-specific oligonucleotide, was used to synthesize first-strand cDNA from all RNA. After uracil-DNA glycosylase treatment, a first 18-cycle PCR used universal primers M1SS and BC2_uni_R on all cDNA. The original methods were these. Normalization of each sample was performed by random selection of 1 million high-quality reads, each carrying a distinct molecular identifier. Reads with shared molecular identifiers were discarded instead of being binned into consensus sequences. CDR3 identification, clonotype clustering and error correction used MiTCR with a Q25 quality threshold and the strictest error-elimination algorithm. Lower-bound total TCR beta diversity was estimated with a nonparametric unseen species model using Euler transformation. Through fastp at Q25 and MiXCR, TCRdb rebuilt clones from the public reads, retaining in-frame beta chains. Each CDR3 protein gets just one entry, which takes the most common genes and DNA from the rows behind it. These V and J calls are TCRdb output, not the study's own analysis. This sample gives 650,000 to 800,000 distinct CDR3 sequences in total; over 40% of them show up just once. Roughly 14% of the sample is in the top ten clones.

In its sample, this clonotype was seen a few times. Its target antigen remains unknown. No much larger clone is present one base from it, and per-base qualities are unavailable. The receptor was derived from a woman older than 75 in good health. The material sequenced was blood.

The nucleotides read TGCGCCAGCAGCTTAAGTCCTCAAGGGGAGAAGGCTTTCTTT. Translated, it gives CASSLSPQGEKAFF. The rearranged segments are TRBV5-1 and TRBJ1-1, with TRBD1 tentatively as D gene (5 bases match). V is shortened by 2 bases, J by 11 bases, and the region joining them spans 19 bases. The germline V gene gives CDR1 as SGHRS and CDR2 as YFSETQ. Taken from cysteine to phenylalanine, the CDR3 has 14 residues. Here the CDR3 DNA is all that survives: 42 bases in frame from base 1.